The next 5 T cell receptor beta chains were all read from a single sample in a study of T cells in narcolepsy. The data were produced by immunoSEQ multiplex PCR, yet TCRdb's version contains in-frame clones alone and is incomplete. The table lists 30,000 or so clones, roughly four fifths of them singletons, with around 0.91% in the top ten. Sequencing was carried out using CD45RA- memory CD4+ T cells from PBMCs. All receptors derive from a human donor with narcolepsy.

CDR3 DNA: TGTGCCAGCTCACCAGCCACAGGAGTCCTCGAGCAGTACTTC. Its protein product is CASSPATGVLEQYF. The V call is TRBV18, the J call TRBJ2-7; possibly TRBD1 for D (5 bases). This CDR3 comprises 14 residues. Germline V CDR1 and CDR2: KGHSH, LQKENI. Trimming stripped 2 bases from V and 6 bases from J, with 14 bases between.

The chain links TRBV7-3 to TRBJ2-2; no clear D gene. CDR1 is SGHTA and CDR2 is FQGTGA in the germline V gene. This CDR3 region has 14 residues. V was trimmed by 3 bases and J by 2 bases, leaving 7 bases between them. CDR3 in DNA: TGTGCCAGCAGCTTGGCCCACAACACCGGGGAGCTGTTTTTT. This encodes CASSLAHNTGELFF.

V and J are TRBV7-8 and TRBJ1-2; possible D gene TRBD1, 5 bases. CDR1 SGHVS and CDR2 FQNEAQ come from the germline V gene. V was shortened by 5 bases and J by 4 bases, with 17 bases between the two germline ends. The length of the CDR3 is 15 residues. CDR3 nucleotide sequence: TGTGCCAGCAGCATCAGTGGGCCGGGGGTCTATGGCTACACCTTC. Translation gives CASSISGPGVYGYTF.

CDR3 in amino acids: CASSETVAGYTF. The CDR3 nucleotides are TGTGCCAGCAGTGAGACAGTGGCTGGCTACACCTTC. The V call is TRBV6-5, the J call TRBJ1-2, with D possibly TRBD1 on 5 matching bases. Germline V CDR1 and CDR2: MNHEY, SVGAGI. Trimming cost V 5 bases and J 7 bases, with 11 bases left between them. The CDR3 spans 12 residues.

J is TRBJ1-3 and V is TRBV13; 7 bases agree with TRBD1. V lost 2 bases, J lost 3 bases, and 13 bases stayed unmatched. This CDR3 has 18 residues. In germline, CDR1 is PRHDT, CDR2 FYEKMQ (reference sequence). The CDR3 loop is CASSLSHRRQGGGNTIYF. For the CDR3, the DNA is TGTGCCAGCAGCTTAAGTCACCGCCGACAGGGAGGTGGAAACACCATATATTTT.